Listed here are 3 T cell receptor beta chains from one sample, sequenced in a study of T cell responses to AZD1222 COVID-19 vaccine. Libraries were prepared by immunoSEQ multiplex PCR; TCRdb keeps only in-frame clonotypes and omits some of them. Of about 85,000 clones listed, 80% to 90% are singletons. The source was peripheral blood, collected on day 0 of AZD1222 vaccination. The receptors were gathered from an adult in good health.

V gene TRBV7-9 combines with J gene TRBJ2-7; TRBD1 matches 8 bases. The V gene's germline CDR1 is SEHNR and CDR2 FQNEAQ (reference sequence). Losses at the gene ends were 5 bases for V and 2 bases for J; bases not matched to a gene: 8. The CDR3 is made up of 15 amino acids. In DNA form, the CDR3 reads TGTGCCAGCAGCCGCGCTCAGGGGGCAACCTACGAGCAGTACTTC. It specifies CASSRAQGATYEQYF.

The rearrangement joins TRBV6-1 to TRBJ2-3, with TRBD2 as a possible D gene (5 bases). The CDR3 totals 15 residues. The germline V gene has CDR1 MNHNS and CDR2 SASEGT. Trimming removed 1 base from V and 3 bases from J, with 11 bases in between. The CDR3 DNA reads TGTGCCAGCAGTGAAGATCGGGGAAAGACAGATACGCAGTATTTT. It translates to CASSEDRGKTDTQYF.

In DNA, the CDR3 is TGTGCCAGCAGCTTAGACCTGGTTTCAGCGGGAGTTCTGAATGAGCAGTTCTTC. It is translated as CASSLDLVSAGVLNEQFF. The chain uses TRBV11-2 and TRBJ2-1; 8 bases match TRBD2. The CDR3 has 18 amino acids. The germline V gene has CDR1 SGHAT and CDR2 FQNNGV. V lost 0 bases to trimming and J lost 7 bases; unmatched junction nucleotides: 14. Variable domain in full (rest from reference TRBV11-2 and TRBJ2-1): EAGVAQSPRYKIIEKRQSVAFWCNPISGHATLYWYQQILGQGPKLLIQFQNNGVVDDSQLPKDRFSAERLKGVDSTLKIQPAKLEDSAVYLCASSLDLVSAGVLNEQFFGPGTRLTVL.